This is a list of T cell receptor beta chains from one sample in a study of cytomegalovirus exposure and HLA in healthy donors. Some clones are missing from TCRdb's copy, which holds only in-frame ones; the method was immunoSEQ multiplex PCR. Among fewer than 200,000 clones, approximately 72% were seen once, and the ten largest hold 1.3% to 1.5%. Sequenced material: PBMCs. The origin of the receptors is a man younger than 30 in good health and CMV-seronegative. Both conserved end residues are part of each CDR3. A D gene is named only where the DNA matches it firmly. The size field is filled for only some rows; it gives once, few, many or a size class.

TRBJ2-3 | . | TRBV20-1 | . | TGCAGTGCTCGGGACTTAGGGATAGCGTATTTT | CSARDLGIAYF
TRBJ2-5 | . | TRBV10-2 | TRBD2 | TGCGCCAGCAGTGGCCCAGCGGGAGCCCCTTACCAAGAGACCCAGTACTTC | CASSGPAGAPYQETQYF
TRBJ2-3 | . | TRBV6-1 | . | TGTGCCAGCAGTGAAGCGGGGACTAGCACAGATACGCAGTATTTT | CASSEAGTSTDTQYF
TRBJ2-1 | . | TRBV23-1 | TRBD2 | TGCGCCAGCAGTCAAGGGGAGGGACCCCCGTGGAATGAGCAGTTCTTC | CASSQGEGPPWNEQFF
TRBJ2-2 | . | TRBV5-1 | . | TGCGCCAGCAGCCCAGGACAGCTGGGGCCCGGGGAGCTGTTTTTT | CASSPGQLGPGELFF
TRBJ2-1 | . | TRBV7-9 | TRBD2 | TGTGCCAGCAGCTCGCGACTAGCGGGCCCCTACAATGAGCAGTTCTTC | CASSSRLAGPYNEQFF
TRBJ2-7 | . | TRBV5-6 | TRBD2 | TGTGCCAGCAGCGGCGGGACTAGCAGCGCCTACGAGCAGTACTTC | CASSGGTSSAYEQYF
TRBJ2-7 | . | TRBV7-9 | . | TGTTCCAGCAGCTCCAGCGGTCGAGAGCAGTACTTC | CSSSSSGREQYF
TRBJ1-2 | . | TRBV15 | . | TGTGCCACCAGCAGAGATCTCGGTGGCGGCTATGGCTACACCTTC | CATSRDLGGGYGYTF
TRBJ2-3 | . | TRBV9 | . | TGTGCCAGCAACGGGGGAGCACACACAGATACGCAGTATTTT | CASNGGAHTDTQYF
TRBJ2-7 | . | TRBV9 | TRBD1 | TGTGCCAGCAGTTCTCGGGACAGGGGTCCCTACGAGCAGTACTTC | CASSSRDRGPYEQYF
TRBJ2-7 | . | TRBV5-5 | . | TGTGCCAGCACCCCCCGGCGGGGTTACTACGAGCAGTACTTC | CASTPRRGYYEQYF
TRBJ1-2 | . | TRBV5-4 | TRBD1 | TGTGCCAGCAGCCAAGGACAGGGGGCTAATGGCTACACCTTC | CASSQGQGANGYTF
TRBJ2-7 | once | TRBV7-9 | . | TGTGCCAGCAGCTTAGGACAGCAACTCTACGAGCAGTACTTC | CASSLGQQLYEQYF
TRBJ1-3 | . | TRBV6-5 | TRBD1 | TGTGCCAGCAGTTACCAGGGGGTCTCTGGAAACACCATATATTTT | CASSYQGVSGNTIYF
TRBJ2-5 | . | TRBV28 | . | TGTGCCAGCAGTTTGGGTGGACTCGAAGAGACCCAGTACTTC | CASSLGGLEETQYF
TRBJ2-7 | . | TRBV7-9 | . | TGTGCCAGCAGCCGGCGGTCCTACGAGCAGTACTTC | CASSRRSYEQYF
TRBJ2-7 | . | TRBV10-3 | . | TGTGCCATCAGTGTGGGGCTATCCTACGAGCAGTACTTC | CAISVGLSYEQYF
TRBJ2-1 | . | TRBV6-6 | TRBD2 | TGTGCCAGCAGTGGGGCGGGAGGGGGTCATTACAATGAGCAGTTCTTC | CASSGAGGGHYNEQFF
TRBJ2-7 | . | TRBV4-3 | . | TGCGCCAGCAGCCAAGATCTGGCCCCCTACGAGCAGTACTTC | CASSQDLAPYEQYF
TRBJ2-7 | few | TRBV6-6 | TRBD1 | TGTGCCAGCAGCGACAGGGGGAGGGAGCAGTACTTC | CASSDRGREQYF
TRBJ2-7 | . | TRBV2 | . | TGTGCCAGCACCCAGGTTGCCTACGAGCAGTACTTC | CASTQVAYEQYF
TRBJ2-1 | few | TRBV19 | TRBD2 | TGTGCCAGTAGTATTGGACTAGCGGGAGATCCAGGGGAGCAGTTCTTC | CASSIGLAGDPGEQFF
TRBJ2-7 | few | TRBV5-1 | TRBD2 | TGCGCCAGCAGCTTCGGGACTAGCGGGAGTGGGTACGAGCAGTACTTC | CASSFGTSGSGYEQYF
TRBJ2-2 | . | TRBV19 | . | TGTGCCAGTAGCGGAGGAATGAACACCGGGGAGCTGTTTTTT | CASSGGMNTGELFF
TRBJ2-7 | . | TRBV5-4 | TRBD1 | TGTGCCAGCAGCGTCGGACAGGGGGCCTACGAGCAGTACTTC | CASSVGQGAYEQYF
TRBJ1-1 | . | TRBV19 | . | TGTGCCAGTAGTTTAAACACTGAAGCTTTCTTT | CASSLNTEAFF
TRBJ2-5 | . | TRBV5-6 | TRBD1 | TGTGCCAGCAGCTTGGTGGGACAGACCCAAGAGACCCAGTACTTC | CASSLVGQTQETQYF
TRBJ2-7 | . | TRBV7-2 | . | TGTGCCAGCAGCACGGACAGCTACGAGCAGTACTTC | CASSTDSYEQYF
TRBJ1-4 | . | TRBV19 | . | TGTGCCAGTAGTACTACCCACATTCAGGGGTCGTCTGAAAAACTGTTTTTT | CASSTTHIQGSSEKLFF
TRBJ2-7 | once | TRBV28 | . | TGTGCCACCCGCGAGCGGGCAAAATTCGAGCAGTACTTC | CATRERAKFEQYF
TRBJ1-1 | . | TRBV6-5 | . | TGTGCCAGCAGTTACGGCAGGGCTCGATTGAACACTGAAGCTTTCTTT | CASSYGRARLNTEAFF
TRBJ1-2 | . | TRBV19 | . | TGTGCCAGCGAAATAAGGACTTTCGAAGGTGGCTACACCTTC | CASEIRTFEGGYTF
TRBJ2-5 | . | TRBV11-2 | TRBD2 | TGTGCCAGCAGCCCTGGGGCTAGCGGGAGGGAGGGGACCCAGTACTTC | CASSPGASGREGTQYF
TRBJ1-5 | once | TRBV4-3 | . | TGCGCCAGCAGCCAAGATTGGCAGGGCAATCAGCCCCAGCATTTT | CASSQDWQGNQPQHF
TRBJ2-7 | few | TRBV6-5 | . | TGTGCCAGCAGCCCGAGTTTGGGGGGGCAGTACTTC | CASSPSLGGQYF
TRBJ2-7 | . | TRBV5-6 | . | TGTGCCAGCAGCCACGACAGCTACGAGCAGTACTTC | CASSHDSYEQYF
TRBJ2-7 | . | TRBV12-5 | TRBD2 | TGTGCTAGTAGTACTAGCGGGGCCACCTACGAGCAGTACTTC | CASSTSGATYEQYF
TRBJ1-1 | . | TRBV25-1 | . | TGTGCCAGCAGTGAAGTCAGAGGGTACGACACTGAAGCTTTCTTT | CASSEVRGYDTEAFF
TRBJ1-1 | . | TRBV5-1 | . | TGCGCCAGCAGCTTACACGGGGGAAACACTGAAGCTTTCTTT | CASSLHGGNTEAFF
TRBJ2-7 | . | TRBV4-1 | . | TGCGCCAGCAGCCAACCCTCCGGGACACCCTTCTCCTACGAGCAGTACTTC | CASSQPSGTPFSYEQYF
TRBJ1-5 | . | TRBV7-2 | . | TGTGCCAGCAGCATCCTGGGGACTGGCAATCAGCCCCAGCATTTT | CASSILGTGNQPQHF
TRBJ2-5 | . | TRBV11-2 | TRBD1 | TGTGCCAGCAGCTTACAGGGGGACCCCCTCGGGGAGACCCAGTACTTC | CASSLQGDPLGETQYF
TRBJ2-7 | . | TRBV6-5 | TRBD1 | TGTGCCAGCAGTTACGGACAGGATTACACCTACGAGCAGTACTTC | CASSYGQDYTYEQYF
TRBJ2-3 | . | TRBV4-3 | . | TGCGCCAGCAGCCAAGATTGGGGGGAACAGACCCCAGATACGCAGTATTTT | CASSQDWGEQTPDTQYF
TRBJ2-5 | . | TRBV28 | TRBD1 | TGTGCCAGCAGTTTACCGGGACAGGGTTGGGGAACGGAGACCCAGTACTTC | CASSLPGQGWGTETQYF
TRBJ2-6 | few | TRBV29-1 | . | TGCAGCGTGGAACGGGACATCGACTCTGGGGCCAACGTCCTGACTTTC | CSVERDIDSGANVLTF
TRBJ1-1 | . | TRBV7-9 | . | TGTGCTACTGACAGGCAGAACACTGAAGCTTTCTTT | CATDRQNTEAFF
TRBJ2-1 | . | TRBV4-3 | TRBD2 | TGCGCCAGCAGCGACCGGGAGGCGGCATACAGCGAGCAGTTCTTC | CASSDREAAYSEQFF
TRBJ2-1 | once | TRBV10-3 | . | TGTGCCATCAGCGACTTGACTTACAATGAGCAGTTCTTC | CAISDLTYNEQFF
TRBJ2-7 | . | TRBV7-9 | TRBD1 | TGTGCCAGCAGCCCCGGACAGGGCTACGAGCAGTACTTC | CASSPGQGYEQYF
TRBJ1-4 | few | TRBV27 | . | TGTGCCAGCAGACCCATTCGGGGGGGTTCTAATGAAAAACTGTTTTTT | CASRPIRGGSNEKLFF
TRBJ1-4 | . | TRBV7-8 | TRBD1 | TGTGCCAGCAGCACCGGGACAGGGAAGGAAAAACTGTTTTTT | CASSTGTGKEKLFF